Included here is one TCR beta chain sequence, with context. The target antigen is unknown. Compared with germline, one end of the junction differs, possibly owing to a read error. These data originate in a study of CD8 T cells in ankylosing spondylitis. Points from the study as a whole: The study looked at matched synovial fluid samples from ankylosing spondylitis patients. Disease-linked clones were reported to be significantly enriched there. Characteristic of ankylosing spondylitis blood, it appeared, was a TCR beta motif comprising several highly homologous variants. There were earlier reports of some motif variants in reactive arthritis synovial fluid and blood.

One entry per CDR3 protein, called by TCRdb with MiXCR from the 5' RACE reads. Seen here are nearly 350,000 distinct CDR3 sequences, under 15% observed once, and the top ten hold 1.1%. Germline V CDR1 and CDR2: SGHRS, YFSETQ. The length of the CDR3 is 17 residues. This TCR was sampled from a male donor with ankylosing spondylitis or in good health (not recorded which). V gene TRBV5-1 combines with J gene TRBJ2-3; 14 bases match TRBD2. Sample: blood, either unsorted or a sorted T cell fraction (not recorded which). CDR3 region: CASSLGGLAGVQDTQYF. CDR3 DNA sequence: TGCGCCAGCAGCTTGGGGGGACTAGCGGGAGTACAAGATACGCAGTATTTC.